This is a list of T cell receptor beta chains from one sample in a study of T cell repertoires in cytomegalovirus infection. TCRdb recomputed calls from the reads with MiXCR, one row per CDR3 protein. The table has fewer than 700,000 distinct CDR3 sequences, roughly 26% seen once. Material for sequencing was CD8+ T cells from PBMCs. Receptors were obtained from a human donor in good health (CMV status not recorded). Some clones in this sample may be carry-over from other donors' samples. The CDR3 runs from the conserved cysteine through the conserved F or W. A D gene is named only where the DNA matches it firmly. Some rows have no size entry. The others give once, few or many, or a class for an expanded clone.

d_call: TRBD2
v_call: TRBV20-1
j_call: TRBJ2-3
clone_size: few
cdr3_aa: CSALLSERGPDTQYF
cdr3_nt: TGCAGTGCCCTCCTGAGTGAGCGGGGACCAGATACGCAGTATTTT

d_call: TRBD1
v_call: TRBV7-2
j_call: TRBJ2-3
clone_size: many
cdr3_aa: CASSLNRGRTDTQYF
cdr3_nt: TGTGCCAGCAGCTTAAACAGGGGGAGGACAGATACGCAGTATTTT

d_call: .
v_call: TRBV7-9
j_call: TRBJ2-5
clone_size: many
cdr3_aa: CASSFSPGLEETQYF
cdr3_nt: TGTGCCAGCAGCTTCTCTCCGGGACTTGAAGAGACCCAGTACTTC

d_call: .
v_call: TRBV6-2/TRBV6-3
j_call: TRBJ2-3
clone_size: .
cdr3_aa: CASSYVGGADTQYF
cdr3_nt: TGTGCCAGCAGTTACGTCGGGGGCGCAGATACGCAGTATTTT

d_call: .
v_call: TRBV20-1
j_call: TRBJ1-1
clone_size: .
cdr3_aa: CSARDGPGRGTEAFF
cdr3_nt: TGCAGTGCTAGGGATGGACCGGGGCGGGGCACTGAAGCTTTCTTT

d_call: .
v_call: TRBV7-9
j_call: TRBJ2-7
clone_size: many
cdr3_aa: CASSLAPDEQYF
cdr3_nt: TGTGCCAGCAGCTTAGCGCCCGACGAGCAGTACTTC

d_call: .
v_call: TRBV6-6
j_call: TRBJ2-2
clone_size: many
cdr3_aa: CASSDPRGLFF
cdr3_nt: TGTGCCAGCAGTGATCCTCGGGGGCTGTTTTTT

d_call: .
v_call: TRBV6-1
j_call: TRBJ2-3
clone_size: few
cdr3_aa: CASSHQDTQYF
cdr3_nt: TGTGCCAGCAGCCATCAAGATACGCAGTATTTT

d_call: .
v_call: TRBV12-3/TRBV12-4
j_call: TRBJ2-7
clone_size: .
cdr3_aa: CASSNSKQGYEQYF
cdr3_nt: TGTGCCAGCAGTAACTCCAAACAGGGCTACGAGCAGTACTTC

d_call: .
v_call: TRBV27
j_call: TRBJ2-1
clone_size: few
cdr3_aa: CASSFSAVNEQFF
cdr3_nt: TGTGCCAGCAGTTTCTCAGCGGTGAATGAGCAGTTCTTC

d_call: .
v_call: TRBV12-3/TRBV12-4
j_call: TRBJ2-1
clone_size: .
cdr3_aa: CASRDPRDSYNEQFF
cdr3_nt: TGTGCCAGCAGAGACCCCCGGGACTCCTACAATGAGCAGTTCTTC